This T cell receptor beta chain emerged from a study of cytomegalovirus exposure and HLA in healthy donors. Study-level points and caveats: A later analysis found common viral pathogens apparently linked to several of the most significant clusters. Most likely, a cluster of highly shared sequence variants arose as a sequencing artifact. Analysis was carried out at a later point, and it linked a missense DCLRE1C variant to TCR beta V- and J-gene trimming. A classifier reportedly called cytomegalovirus status with high sensitivity and specificity.

PCR employed 60 Vbeta and 13 Jbeta primers. Only in-frame clones appear in the TCRdb table, and some are missing; sequencing was by immunoSEQ multiplex PCR. The data contain 150,000 or so clones, around 73% of them singletons. In regard to this clone: No antigen is known for it.

Losses at the gene ends were 0 bases for V and 7 bases for J; bases not matched to a gene: 9. Germline V gene data show CDR1 as LNHNV and CDR2 as YYDKDF (reference sequence). The CDR3 is 16 amino acids. The chain couples TRBV15 to TRBJ2-1, with 7 bases lining up with TRBD2. The receptor was derived from a woman younger than 30 in good health and CMV-seronegative. The sequenced sample was PBMCs. The CDR3 protein is CATSRDVAGRLNEQFF. The CDR3 nucleotides are TGTGCCACCAGCAGAGATGTAGCGGGCCGGCTGAATGAGCAGTTCTTC.